Each of the 20 T cell receptor beta chains below was sequenced from the same sample in a study of blood T cell repertoires in COVID-19. Sequencing was performed with immunoSEQ multiplex PCR; in TCRdb, only in-frame clones are kept and a portion is missing. The data show approximately 84,000 clones, over 65% seen once. Source material: peripheral blood. Every receptor here comes from a human donor in a cohort sampled during active COVID-19.

The J gene is TRBJ1-1, the V gene TRBV11-2, with 7 bases matching TRBD1. The V gene's germline CDR1 is SGHAT and CDR2 FQNNGV. J gave up 1 base and V 3 bases, and 2 bases lay outside the gene matches. CDR3 length equals 14 residues. The CDR3: CASSFRGRNTEAFF. For the CDR3, the DNA is TGTGCCAGCAGCTTCAGGGGGAGGAACACTGAAGCTTTCTTT. Filled out from reference TRBV11-2 and TRBJ1-1, the complete variable domain reads EAGVAQSPRYKIIEKRQSVAFWCNPISGHATLYWYQQILGQGPKLLIQFQNNGVVDDSQLPKDRFSAERLKGVDSTLKIQPAKLEDSAVYLCASSFRGRNTEAFFGQGTRLTVV.

The rearrangement links TRBV7-2 to TRBJ2-5; TRBD2 agrees at 8 bases. V lost 4 bases to trimming and J lost 4 bases; unmatched junction nucleotides: 8. This CDR3 has 15 amino acids. CDR1 is SGHTA, CDR2 FQGNSA, per germline. The CDR3, as DNA: TGTGCCAGCAGCTCGGGTAGCGGGATAGGAGAGACCCAGTACTTC. Its translation: CASSSGSGIGETQYF.

This sequence joins TRBV30 and TRBJ1-2, with a possible D match to TRBD1 (6 bases). The CDR3 contains 14 residues. The V end lost 0 bases, the J end lost 4 bases, and 12 bases lay between the germline ends. Germline V gene sequence: CDR1 GTSNPN, CDR2 SVGIG (reference sequence). The CDR3 loop is CAWSVNGQSYGYTF. The DNA for the CDR3 is TGTGCCTGGAGTGTTAACGGACAGTCCTATGGCTACACCTTC.

Details on this clone: Mismatch with germline at one junction end may stem from a read error. The rearrangement joins TRBV6-1 to TRBJ2-3, with D maybe TRBD2 (5 bases). There are 16 residues in the CDR3. In germline, CDR1 is MNHNS, CDR2 SASEGT. CDR3 DNA: TGTACCAGCAGTGAAAAAGGAGCGGCAATCACAGATACGCAGTATTTT. This sequence encodes CTSSEKGAAITDTQYF.

This clone was counted between two and nine times. This chain uses TRBV10-2 with TRBJ2-5; D is unclear. The CDR3 is 14 amino acids. Trimming removed 0 bases from V and 0 bases from J, with 5 bases in between. Germline V gene sequence: CDR1 WSHSY, CDR2 SAAADI. CDR3 region: CASSESGYQETQYF. In nucleotides, the CDR3 is TGCGCCAGCAGTGAGTCCGGGTACCAAGAGACCCAGTACTTC.

This chain joins TRBV12-3 or TRBV12-4 and TRBJ1-2, with a weak D call TRBD1 (5 bases). The CDR3 is made up of 13 amino acids. V was pared by 6 bases and J by 6 bases, with 14 bases between. The CDR3 loop is CASSIVGGNGYTF. CDR3 in DNA: TGTGCCAGCAGCATAGTGGGGGGGAATGGCTACACCTTC.

This clone was recorded a few times. The V and J genes are TRBV6-2 or TRBV6-3 and TRBJ2-7; 9 bases are shared with TRBD1. This CDR3 comprises 16 residues. J was trimmed by 0 bases and V by 2 bases; bases with no gene match: 5. Per the germline V gene, CDR1 is MNHEY and CDR2 is SVGEGT. CDR3 loop: CASSYGTGNPSYEQYF. CDR3 bases: TGTGCCAGCAGTTACGGGACAGGGAATCCCTCCTACGAGCAGTACTTC.

This chain uses TRBV6-5 with TRBJ2-3, with D perhaps matching TRBD2 (5 bases). Germline V CDR1 and CDR2: MNHEY, SVGAGI. The CDR3 contains 15 residues. V was clipped by 8 bases and J by 0 bases, with 15 bases between them. The CDR3 nucleotides are TGTGCCAGCGGAGGCGTCCCGGGGAGCACAGATACGCAGTATTTT. Encoded protein: CASGGVPGSTDTQYF.

This clone was detected only a few times. The chain joins TRBV6-5 to TRBJ1-1; D remains ambiguous. CDR1 is MNHEY, CDR2 SVGAGI, per germline. The CDR3 length is 11 residues. Trimming shortened V by 6 bases and J by 7 bases, and 9 bases separated the two germline ends. CDR3 in DNA: TGTGCCAGCAGAAACGAGGGTGAAGCTTTCTTT. As protein: CASRNEGEAFF.

The chain couples TRBV2 to TRBJ2-1; 11 positions match TRBD2. V was pared by 4 bases and J by 6 bases, with 11 bases of the junction left unmatched. The germline V gene encodes CDR1 SNHLY and CDR2 FYNNEI. CDR3 length equals 17 residues. This chain's CDR3 is CASSGYSGTSGSNEQFF. The CDR3 coding sequence is TGTGCCAGCAGTGGTTATTCCGGGACTAGCGGAAGCAATGAGCAGTTCTTC.

The CDR3 sequence is CASSEPHTDTQYF. The CDR3 bases are TGCGCCAGCAGTGAGCCCCACACAGATACGCAGTATTTT. The chain uses TRBV10-2 and TRBJ2-3, with unresolved D. Per germline, CDR1 WSHSY and CDR2 SAAADI. V lost 2 bases, J lost 2 bases, and 5 bases lay in between. The CDR3 consists of 13 residues.

J is TRBJ1-2 and V is TRBV4-1; D possibly corresponds to TRBD1 (6 bases). Germline values: CDR1 MGHRA, CDR2 YSYEKL. The CDR3 spans 15 residues. Trimming pared 0 bases from V and 3 bases from J, leaving 11 bases between. CDR3 region: CASSQEPGADYGYTF. The CDR3, as DNA: TGCGCCAGCAGCCAAGAACCAGGGGCGGACTATGGCTACACCTTC.

The chain links TRBV5-1 to TRBJ2-3; weak D call: TRBD2 (5 bases). The CDR3 covers 14 residues. V lost 3 bases and J lost 0, with 8 bases in between. CDR1 and CDR2 (germline): SGHRS, YFSETQ. The CDR3 DNA reads as TGCGCCAGCAGCTGGACGGGGAGCACAGATACGCAGTATTTT. Its translation: CASSWTGSTDTQYF.

The genes are TRBV3-1 (or the pseudogene TRBV3-2) and TRBJ2-5; tentative D call: TRBD1 (5 bases). This CDR3 is built from 14 residues. The germline V and J ends were trimmed by 2 bases and 0 bases, with 7 bases remaining between them. Germline V gene lookup returns CDR1 LGHDT and CDR2 YNNKEL (reference sequence). CDR3 sequence: CASSQYRNQETQYF. CDR3 coding DNA: TGTGCCAGCAGCCAATACAGGAACCAAGAGACCCAGTACTTC.

The rearrangement joins TRBV10-3 to TRBJ1-1; 7 bases agree with TRBD1. The CDR3 length is 14 residues. V lost 8 bases to trimming and J lost 3 bases; unmatched junction nucleotides: 9. The germline V gene encodes CDR1 ENHRY and CDR2 SYGVKD. CDR3 loop: CAIHRGSEDTEAFF. As DNA, the CDR3 is TGTGCCATCCACAGGGGTTCAGAGGACACTGAAGCTTTCTTT.

V gene TRBV7-2 combines with J gene TRBJ1-4; no definite D call. Germline V gene data show CDR1 as SGHTA and CDR2 as FQGNSA. Trimming left V 2 bases short and J 7 bases short, with 11 bases between. The CDR3 extends over 14 amino acids. The CDR3 DNA follows: TGTGCCAGCAGCTTAAGAGGCCGTCGTGAAAAACTGTTTTTT. Translated, it gives CASSLRGRREKLFF.

The chain employs TRBV10-3 and TRBJ2-1, with 7 nucleotides matching TRBD1. The V gene's germline CDR1 is ENHRY and CDR2 SYGVKD. With 6 bases clipped from V and 3 bases from J, the junction kept 8 bases outside the gene matches. CDR3 length equals 15 residues. CDR3 in DNA: TGTGCCATCAGGGACACAGGGGAAGTCTACAATGAGCAGTTCTTC. This gives the protein CAIRDTGEVYNEQFF.

CDR3 amino acids: CASSLELAGVSEQYF. As DNA, the CDR3 is TGTGCCAGCAGCTTAGAACTAGCGGGAGTATCCGAGCAGTACTTC. This chain joins TRBV11-2 and TRBJ2-7; 11 positions match TRBD2. J was trimmed by 6 bases and V by 0 bases; bases with no gene match: 4. The germline gives CDR1 SGHAT, CDR2 FQNNGV. CDR3 length: 15 amino acids.

The chain has TRBV7-6 and TRBJ2-5; the D gene is possibly TRBD2 (7 bases). Germline CDR1 reads SGHVS; CDR2 reads FNYEAQ. The germline V and J ends were trimmed by 3 bases and 4 bases, with 15 bases remaining between them. CDR3 size: 15 residues. CDR3 protein: CASSFAGDRSETQYF. CDR3 in DNA: TGTGCCAGCAGCTTTGCGGGAGACAGGTCAGAGACCCAGTACTTC.

The rearrangement joins TRBV19 to TRBJ2-1; 7 positions agree with TRBD2. Germline values: CDR1 LNHDA, CDR2 SQIVND (reference sequence). V shed 3 bases, J shed 7 bases, and the junction held 6 bases outside the gene matches. CDR3 length: 14 residues. The CDR3 here is CASSILGGRNEQFF. Written as DNA, the CDR3 is TGTGCCAGTAGTATCCTTGGCGGGAGAAATGAGCAGTTCTTC.